The clone carrying this T cell receptor beta chain has more than one count but fewer than ten. As yet, its antigen is unknown. The sample comes from a study of blood T cells in healthy people across ages. Sample-barcoded 5' priming and a J-beta primer mix drove a second PCR of about 6 to 12 cycles. In TCRdb, the 5' RACE reads were re-called with MiXCR into one record per CDR3 protein. This sample carries about 500,000 distinct CDR3 sequences, about 25% of them seen once, and the ten largest clones take just under 9%. Overall study results and limits: From one million sequenced T cells, diversity estimates were lower bounds.

Looked up from germline, CDR1 is MNHEY and CDR2 is SMNVEV (reference sequence). This CDR3 region has 13 residues. The ends were cut back, 1 base at V and 7 bases at J, with 10 bases in the middle. The same sample was also used in a study of T cells of mothers and their children.

The chain uses TRBV27 and TRBJ2-5; the D is unclear. The origin of this receptor is a boy between 10 and 17 years old in good health. What was sequenced was blood. CDR3 sequence: CASSLYSSGTQYF. CDR3 in DNA: TGTGCCAGCAGTTTATATTCCTCAGGGACCCAGTACTTC.